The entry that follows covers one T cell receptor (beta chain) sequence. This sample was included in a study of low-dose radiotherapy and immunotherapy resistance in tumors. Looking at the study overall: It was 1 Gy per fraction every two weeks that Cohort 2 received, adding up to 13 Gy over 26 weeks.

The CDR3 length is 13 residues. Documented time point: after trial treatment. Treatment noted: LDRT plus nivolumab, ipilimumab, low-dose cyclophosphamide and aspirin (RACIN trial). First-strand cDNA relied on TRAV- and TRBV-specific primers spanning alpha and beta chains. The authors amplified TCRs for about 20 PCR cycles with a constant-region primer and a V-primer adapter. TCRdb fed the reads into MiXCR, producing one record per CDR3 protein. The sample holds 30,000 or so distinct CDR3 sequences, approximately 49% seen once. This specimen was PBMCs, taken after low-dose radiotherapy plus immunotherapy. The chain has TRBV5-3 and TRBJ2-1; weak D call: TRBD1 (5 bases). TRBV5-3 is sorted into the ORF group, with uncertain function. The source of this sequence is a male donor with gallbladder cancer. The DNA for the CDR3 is TGTGACAGCAGCTTGTGGGGCCGGAAAGAGCAGTTCTTC. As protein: CDSSLWGRKEQFF.